The TCR delta chain under discussion was sequenced for a study of gamma-delta chains in newborns, infants, children. Overall study: Polyclonal expansion of innate γδ T cells after birth follows microbial exposure.

This CDR3 spans 21 amino acids. J lost 0 bases, V lost 2 bases, and 14 bases had no gene match. CDR1 is GEAIGNYY, CDR2 EKD, per germline. This clone was detected a few times. With CATT, TCRdb re-called clones from the reads. The repertoire holds approximately 5,000 delta-chain clones, 3.3% seen once, with roughly an eighth in the top ten. The chain links TRDV2 to TRDJ3; 8 bases fit TRDD3. Sample: blood. The clonotype originates from a child who was a newborn, infant or young child, either healthy, febrile or measles-vaccinated (not recorded which). The DNA of the CDR3 is TGTGCCTGTGACAAGGCCGTACTGGGGGGAGTAAGCTCCTGGGACACCCGACAGATGTTTTTC. Residues: CACDKAVLGGVSSWDTRQMFF.